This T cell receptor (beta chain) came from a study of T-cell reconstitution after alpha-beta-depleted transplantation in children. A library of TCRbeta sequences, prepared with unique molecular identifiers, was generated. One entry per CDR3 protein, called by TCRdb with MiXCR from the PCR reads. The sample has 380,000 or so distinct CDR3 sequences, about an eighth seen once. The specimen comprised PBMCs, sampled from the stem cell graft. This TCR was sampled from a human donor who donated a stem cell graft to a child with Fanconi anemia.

CDR3 sequence: CASSSDRAGEQYV. The DNA of the CDR3 is TGTGCCAGCAGCTCGGACAGGGCGGGCGAGCAGTACGTC. The chain carries TRBV7-9 and TRBJ2-7; 8 bases are a match to TRBD1. The CDR3 totals 13 residues. J was trimmed by 6 bases and V by 4 bases; bases with no gene match: 5. The V gene's germline CDR1 is SEHNR and CDR2 FQNEAQ (reference sequence).